Presented here are 27 T cell receptor beta chains from one specimen sequenced in a study of T cell responses to AZD1222 COVID-19 vaccine. Profiled with immunoSEQ multiplex PCR; TCRdb holds only in-frame clones, not every one. The sample lists around 190,000 clones, 85% to 90% occurring once. Source: peripheral blood, taken on day 0 of AZD1222 vaccination. Receptors originate from an adult in good health.

The genes are TRBV9 and TRBJ2-3, with D uncertain. CDR1 SGDLS and CDR2 YYNGEE come from the germline V gene. The V end lost 2 bases, the J end lost 0 bases, and 10 bases lay between the germline ends. This CDR3 has 15 amino acids. The CDR3 DNA reads as TGTGCCAGCAGCGTTCGTTCGCCTAGCACAGATACGCAGTATTTT. Translated, it gives CASSVRSPSTDTQYF.

The chain combines TRBV3-1 (or the pseudogene TRBV3-2) with TRBJ2-6; no firm D call. The CDR3 has 16 amino acids. Trimming stripped 0 bases from V and 1 base from J, with 7 bases between. Germline V lookup: CDR1 LGHDT, CDR2 YNNKEL (reference sequence). The CDR3, as DNA: TGTGCCAGCAGCCAAGATTTTGCTTCTGGGGCCAACGTCCTGACTTTC. Encoded protein: CASSQDFASGANVLTF.

This chain links TRBV6-1 with TRBJ1-3; no reliable D call. CDR1 is MNHNS and CDR2 is SASEGT in the germline V gene. The CDR3 sequence is 16 residues long. V was cut by 2 bases and J by 0 bases, with 11 bases left in between. In DNA, the CDR3 is TGTGCCAGCAGTGAACGCGGGGAGTCCTCTGGAAACACCATATATTTT. This codes for CASSERGESSGNTIYF.

This clone has only a few counts. The genes are TRBV7-6 and TRBJ1-2; 7 bases are a match to TRBD1. The CDR3 extends over 12 amino acids. Unmatched junction bases numbered 4, after V lost 5 bases and J lost 7 bases. Germline V gene data show CDR1 as SGHVS and CDR2 as FNYEAQ. CDR3 region: CASSHQGGGYTF. For the CDR3, the DNA is TGTGCCAGCAGCCATCAGGGGGGTGGCTACACCTTC.

This rearrangement joins TRBV2 to TRBJ1-4; D is undetermined. Germline CDR1 is SNHLY and CDR2 is FYNNEI. Deletions cut 7 bases from V and 3 bases from J, with 12 bases between. The CDR3 has 14 amino acids. The CDR3 spells CASIRIRANEKLFF. CDR3 in DNA: TGTGCCAGCATTCGAATTCGGGCTAATGAAAAACTGTTTTTT.

This chain joins TRBV6-4 and TRBJ2-3; 9 nucleotides align to TRBD2. V shed 8 bases and J 9 bases; nucleotides not matched to a gene: 12. The germline V gene has CDR1 MRHNA and CDR2 SNTAGT. The CDR3 has 14 residues. For the CDR3, the DNA is TGTGCCAGCGGGCTGGGTAGCGGGAGACGCACGCAGTATTTT. Translation: CASGLGSGRRTQYF.

This rearrangement joins TRBV3-1 (or the pseudogene TRBV3-2) to TRBJ2-7; D remains ambiguous. CDR3 length equals 13 residues. Looked up from germline, CDR1 is LGHDT and CDR2 is YNNKEL (reference sequence). The germline V and J ends were trimmed by 0 bases and 3 bases, with 6 bases remaining between them. The CDR3 sequence: CASSQDRYYEQYF. As DNA, the CDR3 is TGTGCCAGCAGCCAAGATCGCTACTACGAGCAGTACTTC.

V usage is TRBV19 and J usage is TRBJ2-2; tentatively, D is TRBD1 (6 bases). The CDR3 has 16 residues. The V end lost 2 bases, the J end lost 4 bases, and 14 bases lay between the germline ends. The germline CDR1 and CDR2 sequences are LNHDA and SQIVND (reference sequence). The CDR3 loop is CASSIQNRVSTGELFF. DNA for the CDR3: TGTGCCAGTAGTATACAAAACAGGGTTTCCACCGGGGAGCTGTTTTTT.

This sequence joins TRBV3-1 (or the pseudogene TRBV3-2) and TRBJ1-4; D is uncertain. Germline V gives CDR1 LGHDT, CDR2 YNNKEL (reference sequence). Trimming removed 3 bases from V and 5 bases from J, with 16 bases in between. This CDR3 region has 16 residues. The CDR3 here is CASSQGKGRWNEKLFF. CDR3 nucleotides: TGTGCCAGCAGCCAGGGAAAAGGGCGGTGGAATGAAAAACTGTTTTTT.

J is TRBJ1-5 and V is TRBV6-2 or TRBV6-3; 8 nucleotides match TRBD1. Germline V CDR1 and CDR2: MNHEY, SVGEGT. This CDR3 comprises 14 residues. V dropped 5 bases and J dropped 6; count of bases not matched to a gene: 6. Here the CDR3 DNA reads TGTGCCAGCAGTCATCAGGGGGCTGGTCAGCCCCAGCATTTT. Protein product: CASSHQGAGQPQHF.

The rearrangement uses TRBV6-2 or TRBV6-3 and TRBJ2-1, with 9 bases that match TRBD1. The germline V gene encodes CDR1 MNHEY and CDR2 SVGEGT. J was trimmed by 7 bases and V by 2 bases; bases with no gene match: 6. This CDR3 is 15 amino acids long. The CDR3 DNA reads TGTGCCAGCAGTTACCGGGACAGGGCTGTGAATGAGCAGTTCTTC. The encoded protein is CASSYRDRAVNEQFF.

The J gene is TRBJ1-3, the V gene TRBV11-2; TRBD1 matches 10 bases. This CDR3 is 18 amino acids long. The germline V gene encodes CDR1 SGHAT and CDR2 FQNNGV. Unmatched junction bases numbered 10, after V lost 5 bases and J lost 0 bases. The CDR3 nucleotides are TGTGCCAGCAGCGCTGACAGGGGGCCGACATACTCTGGAAACACCATATATTTT. This gives the protein CASSADRGPTYSGNTIYF.

The V gene is TRBV6-4, the J gene TRBJ2-2; D is perhaps TRBD2 (5 bases). CDR3 length: 15 amino acids. Germline V gene lookup returns CDR1 MRHNA and CDR2 SNTAGT. V was pared by 4 bases and J by 5 bases, with 14 bases between. CDR3 coding DNA: TGTGCCAGCAGTGCCTCAACGGGGATGACCGGGGAGCTGTTTTTT. This encodes CASSASTGMTGELFF.

This clone was detected once. The chain has TRBV12-3 or TRBV12-4 and TRBJ2-1; D is ambiguous. The V end lost 6 bases, the J end lost 3 bases, and 9 bases lay between the germline ends. CDR3 size: 13 residues. In nucleotides, the CDR3 is TGTGCCAGCAGCCTTGGGTACTACAATGAGCAGTTCTTC. Amino acids: CASSLGYYNEQFF.

The gene calls are TRBV2 and TRBJ1-1; D ambiguous. The germline gives CDR1 SNHLY, CDR2 FYNNEI. The CDR3 length is 14 residues. The ends were cut back, 8 bases at V and 1 base at J, with 14 bases in the middle. The CDR3 sequence: CASFGRVSNTEAFF. As DNA, the CDR3 is TGTGCCAGCTTTGGTCGGGTCTCGAACACTGAAGCTTTCTTT.

CDR3 residues: CASSPRQDSYEQYF. In DNA form, the CDR3 reads TGTGCCAGCTCACCACGACAGGACTCCTACGAGCAGTACTTC. This chain connects TRBV18 to TRBJ2-7; weak D call: TRBD1 (6 bases). Trimming cost V 1 base and J 0 bases, with 7 bases left between them. The V gene's germline CDR1 is KGHSH and CDR2 LQKENI. The CDR3 runs to 14 residues.

This clone occurred a few times. The chain couples TRBV6-6 to TRBJ2-1; D uncertain. The ends were cut back, 5 bases at V and 0 bases at J, with 20 bases in the middle. CDR3 length: 18 amino acids. The germline V gene encodes CDR1 MNHNY and CDR2 SVGAGI (reference sequence). CDR3 DNA: TGTGCCAGCAGTCGAGACCGGGCGTTACAAGACTCCTACAATGAGCAGTTCTTC. It codes for CASSRDRALQDSYNEQFF.

A single count supports this clone. This chain joins TRBV27 and TRBJ1-2; no firm D call. The CDR3 extends over 12 amino acids. CDR1 and CDR2 (germline): MNHEY, SMNVEV (reference sequence). Trimming cost V 3 bases and J 6 bases, with 8 bases left between them. CDR3 region: CASSLSGNGYTF. In DNA form, the CDR3 reads TGTGCCAGCAGTTTGAGCGGGAATGGCTACACCTTC.

V is TRBV9 and J is TRBJ2-7; D is perhaps TRBD1 or TRBD2 (5 bases each). The CDR3 has 14 residues. V was shortened by 0 bases and J by 4 bases, with 11 bases between the two germline ends. Germline CDR1 SGDLS, CDR2 YYNGEE. CDR3 sequence: CASSVGQGVYEQYF. The CDR3 bases are TGTGCCAGCAGCGTAGGTCAGGGAGTGTACGAGCAGTACTTC.

A word on this clone: This specimen includes other DNA sequences encoding the same CDR3. The gene calls are TRBV5-6 and TRBJ1-2; 7 bases are a match to TRBD1. Germline CDR1 SGHDT, CDR2 YYEEEE. The CDR3 runs 13 residues. Trimming cost V 1 base and J 8 bases; bases outside gene matches: 5. The CDR3 region has the DNA TGTGCCAGCAGCTTGCGACAGGGAGACGGCTACACCTTC. This translates into CASSLRQGDGYTF.

The rearrangement joins TRBV11-2 to TRBJ2-7; possible D gene TRBD1, 6 bases. V dropped 6 bases and J dropped 4 bases, with 22 bases sitting between them. Germline CDR1 SGHAT, CDR2 FQNNGV. The CDR3 loop spans 16 amino acids. CDR3 amino acids: CASSSSPDRSIYEQYF. CDR3 nucleotide sequence: TGTGCCAGCAGTTCCTCGCCCGACAGGTCCATATACGAGCAGTACTTC.

The chain carries TRBV13 and TRBJ2-1, with 13 bases aligning to TRBD2. CDR1 is PRHDT and CDR2 is FYEKMQ in the germline V gene (reference sequence). This CDR3 is built from 15 residues. Unmatched junction bases numbered 3, after V lost 5 bases and J lost 5 bases. The CDR3 DNA sequence: TGTGCCAGCAGCCAGGGACTAGCGGGAAACAATGAGCAGTTCTTC. It codes for CASSQGLAGNNEQFF.

The chain joins TRBV28 to TRBJ1-2; weak D call: TRBD1 (5 bases). The CDR3 totals 13 residues. The germline V and J ends were trimmed by 5 bases and 8 bases, with 15 bases remaining between them. Germline-derived CDR1 and CDR2 are MDHEN and SYDVKM. The CDR3 DNA reads as TGTGCCAGCAGTATTGGCTCACAGGCGGGCTACACCTTC. Translating it yields CASSIGSQAGYTF.

The V and J genes are TRBV7-3 and TRBJ2-6, with D unresolved. V was shortened by 5 bases and J by 0 bases, with 17 bases between the two germline ends. The length of the CDR3 is 18 residues. The germline CDR1 and CDR2 sequences are SGHTA and FQGTGA. CDR3 bases: TGTGCCAGCAGCCCCCAAACCCCAACTATCTCTGGGGCCAACGTCCTGACTTTC. Translating it yields CASSPQTPTISGANVLTF. The full variable domain, its missing parts supplied by reference TRBV7-3 and TRBJ2-6, is GAGVSQTPSNKVTEKGKYVELRCDPISGHTALYWYRQSLGQGPEFLIYFQGTGAADDSGLPNDRFFAVRPEGSVSTLKIQRTERGDSAVYLCASSPQTPTISGANVLTFGAGSRLTVL.

The CDR3 loop is CASSPGTATSIEPQHF. The CDR3 nucleotides are TGTGCCAGCAGCCCCGGGACAGCTACCAGTATCGAACCCCAGCATTTT. The V call is TRBV7-2, the J call TRBJ1-5, with TRBD1 matching over 7 bases. The CDR3 loop spans 16 amino acids. The germline CDR1 and CDR2 sequences are SGHTA and FQGNSA. V gave up 5 bases and J gave up 10 bases; unmatched junction bases: 17.

The chain couples TRBV3-1 (or the pseudogene TRBV3-2) to TRBJ2-3; 7 bases fit TRBD2. After removal of 4 bases from V and 1 base from J, the junction contained 5 bases not matched to a gene. This CDR3 spans 15 amino acids. In germline, CDR1 is LGHDT, CDR2 YNNKEL (reference sequence). The DNA of the CDR3 is TGTGCCAGCAGCCGCGCTCGGGGGGGCACAGATACGCAGTATTTT. It encodes CASSRARGGTDTQYF.

The chain employs TRBV21-1 and TRBJ1-5; TRBD1 was called by the table and not checked on the DNA. TRBV21-1 is a documented pseudogene. This CDR3 is 15 amino acids long. CDR3 DNA: TGTGCCAGCAGCAAAGGGACAGCTCGGTTATCAGCCCAGCATTTT. It codes for CASSKGTARLSAQHF.